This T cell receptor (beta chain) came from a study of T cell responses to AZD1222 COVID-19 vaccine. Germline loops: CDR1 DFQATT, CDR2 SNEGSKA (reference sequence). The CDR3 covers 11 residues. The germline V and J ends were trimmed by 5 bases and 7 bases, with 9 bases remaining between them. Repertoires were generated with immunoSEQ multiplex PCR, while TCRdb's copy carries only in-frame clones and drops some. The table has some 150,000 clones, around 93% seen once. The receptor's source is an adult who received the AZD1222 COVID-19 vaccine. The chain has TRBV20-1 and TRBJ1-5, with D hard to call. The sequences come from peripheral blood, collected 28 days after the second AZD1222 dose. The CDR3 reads CSALLGQPQHF. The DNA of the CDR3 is TGCAGTGCTTTACTAGGGCAGCCCCAGCATTTT.